Shown below are 13 T cell receptor beta chains from a single sample sequenced in a study of blood T cells in healthy people across ages. A second PCR, run for about 6 to 11 cycles, used a sample-barcoded 5' primer plus a J-beta primer mix. One entry per CDR3 protein results from TCRdb running MiXCR on the 5' RACE reads. Of roughly 800,000 distinct CDR3 sequences listed, 50% to 65% were seen once; the top ten hold under 50%. Sequenced input: blood. These receptors came from a man older than 75 in good health.

This chain connects TRBV20-1 to TRBJ2-1; D may be TRBD2 (6 bases). The V end was cut by 6 bases, the J end by 3 bases, with 18 bases between. Germline V gene lookup returns CDR1 DFQATT and CDR2 SNEGSKA (reference sequence). The CDR3 loop spans 15 amino acids. For the CDR3, the DNA is TGCAGTGCCAAGGGCGGGACCCAATTCTACAATGAGCAGTTCTTC. It yields the protein CSAKGGTQFYNEQFF.

The chain joins TRBV9 to TRBJ1-1, with D possibly matching TRBD1 (6 bases). V dropped 0 bases and J dropped 3 bases, with 21 bases sitting between them. The CDR3 is 18 residues long. Germline CDR1 reads SGDLS; CDR2 reads YYNGEE. CDR3 DNA sequence: TGTGCCAGCAGCGTAGGGGCGGAGGGGGTTAGTTTCTACACTGAAGCTTTCTTT. It encodes CASSVGAEGVSFYTEAFF.

V usage is TRBV20-1 and J usage is TRBJ1-1; D is uncertain. CDR1 and CDR2 (germline): DFQATT, SNEGSKA (reference sequence). V was trimmed by 7 bases and J by 4 bases, leaving 13 bases between them. This CDR3 comprises 12 residues. CDR3 in amino acids: CSGTEASTEAFF. CDR3 DNA: TGCAGTGGGACGGAGGCGTCCACTGAAGCTTTCTTT.

This clonotype appeared a single time. The chain recombines TRBV7-9 with TRBJ1-4; 7 nucleotides match TRBD1. This CDR3 comprises 18 residues. V trimming: 5 bases; J trimming: 0 bases; junction bases outside the gene matches: 12. CDR1 is SEHNR and CDR2 is FQNEAQ in the germline V gene (reference sequence). In nucleotides, the CDR3 is TGTGCCAGCAGCGGACGGCCAGGGGGGCCCGCAACTAATGAAAAACTGTTTTTT. Protein product: CASSGRPGGPATNEKLFF.

V is TRBV5-1 and J is TRBJ2-7; the match to TRBD2 covers 12 bases. Gene TRBJ2-5 matches the end of the DNA better, so the J call may be wrong. Germline CDR1 reads SGHRS; CDR2 reads YFSETQ. The CDR3 spans 17 residues. The CDR3 sequence: CASSLRTSGNLQETQYF. In DNA, the CDR3 is TGCGCCAGCAGCCTAAGGACTAGCGGGAACCTCCAGGAGACCCAGTACTTC.

The CDR3 sequence is CASSLTLAGSSYEQYF. In DNA form, the CDR3 reads TGTGCCAGCAGTTTAACCCTAGCGGGAAGCTCCTACGAGCAGTACTTC. The V call is TRBV27, the J call TRBJ2-7; TRBD2 matches at 9 bases. The germline V gene encodes CDR1 MNHEY and CDR2 SMNVEV (reference sequence). Germline trimming cut 2 bases from V and 0 bases from J; bases unmatched to any gene: 5. The CDR3 consists of 16 residues.

The J gene is TRBJ2-1, the V gene TRBV5-4, with 9 positions matching TRBD2. This CDR3 is 16 amino acids long. Losses at the gene ends were 2 bases for V and 4 bases for J; bases not matched to a gene: 7. Germline V lookup: CDR1 SGHNT, CDR2 YYREEE (reference sequence). The CDR3 coding sequence is TGTGCCAGCAGCTTCAGCGGGAGGTCGAGATACAATGAGCAGTTCTTC. This codes for CASSFSGRSRYNEQFF.

The chain links TRBV7-3 to TRBJ1-1; the match to TRBD1 covers 8 bases. With 3 bases clipped from V and 11 bases from J, the junction kept 8 bases outside the gene matches. Germline loops: CDR1 SGHTA, CDR2 FQGTGA. The CDR3 has 13 amino acids. The CDR3 DNA is TGTGCCAGCAGCTTCGGACAGGGAGGTTCGGCTTTCTTT. Encoded protein: CASSFGQGGSAFF.

J is TRBJ1-1 and V is TRBV20-1; TRBD1 might be the D (5 bases). Germline V gene sequence: CDR1 DFQATT, CDR2 SNEGSKA (reference sequence). The CDR3 loop spans 15 amino acids. Between the trimmed V and J ends, which lost 1 base and 1 base, there was a span of 13 bases. This CDR3 reads CSARVPGRKNTEAFF. The CDR3 coding sequence is TGCAGTGCTAGAGTTCCGGGACGGAAGAACACTGAAGCTTTCTTT.

The V gene is TRBV5-1, the J gene TRBJ2-1, with D possibly being TRBD1 (5 bases). The CDR3 loop spans 14 amino acids. V was clipped by 2 bases and J by 5 bases, with 11 bases between them. From germline, CDR1 is SGHRS and CDR2 YFSETQ. Here the CDR3 DNA reads TGCGCCAGCAGCTTAAGTGGGGCCCACAATGAGCAGTTCTTC. Amino acids: CASSLSGAHNEQFF.

The chain is built from TRBV4-1 and TRBJ2-7; 10 bases are a match to TRBD1. The CDR3 totals 17 residues. The ends lost 4 bases at V and 1 base at J; junction bases unmatched: 10. The germline V gene encodes CDR1 MGHRA and CDR2 YSYEKL. CDR3 in DNA: TGCGCCAGCAGCCGCCGAGGCCGGGACAGGGGTTCCTACGAGCAGTACTTC. This codes for CASSRRGRDRGSYEQYF.

The V and J genes are TRBV12-3 or TRBV12-4 and TRBJ1-2; D is perhaps TRBD1 (5 bases). CDR3 length equals 14 residues. V was clipped by 2 bases and J by 5 bases, with 12 bases between them. This chain's CDR3 is CASSLRRGVYGYTF. The CDR3 DNA follows: TGTGCCAGCAGTTTACGGAGAGGGGTGTATGGCTACACCTTC.

This clonotype was found a few times. The chain employs TRBV11-2 and TRBJ1-2; TRBD1 is a possible D gene (5 bases). Trimming shortened V by 5 bases and J by 5 bases, and 9 bases separated the two germline ends. The CDR3 consists of 12 residues. CDR1 SGHAT and CDR2 FQNNGV come from the germline V gene. Here the CDR3 DNA reads TGTGCCAGCAGCGCGGGGCCGTATGGCTACACCTTC. Residues: CASSAGPYGYTF.